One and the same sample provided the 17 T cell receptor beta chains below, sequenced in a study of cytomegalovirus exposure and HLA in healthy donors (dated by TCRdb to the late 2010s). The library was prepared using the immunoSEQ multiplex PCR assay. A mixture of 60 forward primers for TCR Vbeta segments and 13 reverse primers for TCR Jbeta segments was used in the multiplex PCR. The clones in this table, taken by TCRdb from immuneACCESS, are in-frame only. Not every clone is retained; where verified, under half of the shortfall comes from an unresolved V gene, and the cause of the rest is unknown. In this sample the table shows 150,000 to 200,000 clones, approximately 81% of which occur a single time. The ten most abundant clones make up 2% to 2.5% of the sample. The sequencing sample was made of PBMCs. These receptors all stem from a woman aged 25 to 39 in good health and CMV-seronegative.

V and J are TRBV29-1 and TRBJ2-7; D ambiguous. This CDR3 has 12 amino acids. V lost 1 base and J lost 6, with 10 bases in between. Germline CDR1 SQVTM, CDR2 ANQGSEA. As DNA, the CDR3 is TGCAGCGTTGAAGTTTCGACTTCCGAGCAGTACTTC. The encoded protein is CSVEVSTSEQYF.

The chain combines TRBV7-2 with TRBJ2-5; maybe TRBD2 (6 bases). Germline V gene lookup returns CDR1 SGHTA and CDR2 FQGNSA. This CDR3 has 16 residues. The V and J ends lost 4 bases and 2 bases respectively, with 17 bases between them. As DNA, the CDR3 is TGTGCCAGCAGCTCCGTTCTCGGGAGTAGGCAAGAGACCCAGTACTTC. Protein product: CASSSVLGSRQETQYF.

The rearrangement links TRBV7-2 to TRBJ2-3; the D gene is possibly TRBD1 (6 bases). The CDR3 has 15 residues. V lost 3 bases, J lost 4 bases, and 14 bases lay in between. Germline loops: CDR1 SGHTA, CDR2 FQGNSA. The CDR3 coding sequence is TGTGCCAGCAGCTTCTCCCCATCAGGGGCAGATACGCAGTATTTT. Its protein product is CASSFSPSGADTQYF.

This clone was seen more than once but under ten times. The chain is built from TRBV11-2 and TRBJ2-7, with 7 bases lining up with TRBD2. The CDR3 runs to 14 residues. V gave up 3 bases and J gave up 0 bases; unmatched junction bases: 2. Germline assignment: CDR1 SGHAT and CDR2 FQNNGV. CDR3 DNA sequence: TGTGCCAGCAGCTTGCAGCGGGACTCCTACGAGCAGTACTTC. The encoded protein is CASSLQRDSYEQYF.

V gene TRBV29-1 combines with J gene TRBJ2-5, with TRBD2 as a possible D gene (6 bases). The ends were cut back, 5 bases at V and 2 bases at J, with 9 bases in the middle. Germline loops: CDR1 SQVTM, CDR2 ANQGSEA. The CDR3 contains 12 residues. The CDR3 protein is CSVRRGQETQYF. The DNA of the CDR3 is TGCAGCGTTCGCCGGGGGCAAGAGACCCAGTACTTC.

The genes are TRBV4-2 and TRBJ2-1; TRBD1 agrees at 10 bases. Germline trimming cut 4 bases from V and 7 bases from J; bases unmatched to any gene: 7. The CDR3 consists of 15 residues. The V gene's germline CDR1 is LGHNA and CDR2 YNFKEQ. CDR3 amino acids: CASSRLGTGVNEQFF. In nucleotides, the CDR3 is TGTGCCAGCAGCCGCCTAGGGACAGGGGTTAATGAGCAGTTCTTC.

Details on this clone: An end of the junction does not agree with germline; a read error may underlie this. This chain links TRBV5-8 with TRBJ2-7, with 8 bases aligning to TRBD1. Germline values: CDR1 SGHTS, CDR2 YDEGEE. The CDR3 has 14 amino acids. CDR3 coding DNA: TGTGCCAGCAGTTTGGGGAGGACAGGGAGCTTTCAGTACTTC. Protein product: CASSLGRTGSFQYF. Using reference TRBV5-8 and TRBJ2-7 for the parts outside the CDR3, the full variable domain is EAGVTQSPTHLIKTRGQQATLRCSPISGHTSVYWYQQALGLGLQFLLWYDEGEERNRGNFPPRFSGRQFPNYSSELNVNALELEDSALYLCASSLGRTGSFQYFGPGTRLTVT.

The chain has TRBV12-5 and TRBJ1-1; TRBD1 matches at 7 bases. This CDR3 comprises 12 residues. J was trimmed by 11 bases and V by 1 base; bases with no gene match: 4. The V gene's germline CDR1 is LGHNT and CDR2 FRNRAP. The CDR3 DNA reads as TGTGCTAGTGGTTTGGGACAGGGAGAGGCTTTCTTT. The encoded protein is CASGLGQGEAFF.

The CDR3 spells CASSKGEKHYEQYF. CDR3 DNA sequence: TGTGCCAGCAGCAAAGGGGAGAAACACTACGAGCAGTACTTC. This chain joins TRBV21-1 and TRBJ2-7; the DNA was not compared with TRBD2, the D call given in the table. TRBV21-1 is noted as a pseudogene. The CDR3 contains 14 residues.

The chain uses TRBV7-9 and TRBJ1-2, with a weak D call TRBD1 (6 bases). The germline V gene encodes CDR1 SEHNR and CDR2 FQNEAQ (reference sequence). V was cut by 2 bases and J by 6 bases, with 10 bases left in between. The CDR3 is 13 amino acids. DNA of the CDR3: TGTGCCAGCAGCTTAAAGGCAGGGGATGGCTACACCTTC. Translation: CASSLKAGDGYTF.

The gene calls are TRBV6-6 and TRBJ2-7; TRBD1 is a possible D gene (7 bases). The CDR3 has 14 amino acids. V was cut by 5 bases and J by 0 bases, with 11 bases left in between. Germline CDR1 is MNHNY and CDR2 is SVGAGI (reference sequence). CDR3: CASSLRGASYEQYF. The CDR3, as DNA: TGTGCCAGCAGTCTCAGGGGGGCCTCCTACGAGCAGTACTTC.

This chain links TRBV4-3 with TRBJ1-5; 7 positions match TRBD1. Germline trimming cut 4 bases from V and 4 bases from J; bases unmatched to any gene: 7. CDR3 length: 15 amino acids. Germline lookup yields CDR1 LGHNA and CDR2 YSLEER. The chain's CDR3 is CASSRKTGWNQPQHF. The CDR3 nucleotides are TGCGCCAGCAGCCGTAAGACAGGGTGGAATCAGCCCCAGCATTTT.

The CDR3 DNA is TGTGCCAGCAGCCAACCGGGGGGCGGGAATACGCAGTATTTT. Protein product: CASSQPGGGNTQYF. The chain carries TRBV7-2 and TRBJ2-3; maybe TRBD2 (7 bases). Germline CDR1 is SGHTA and CDR2 is FQGNSA. Trimming cost V 5 bases and J 7 bases, with 16 bases left between them. This CDR3 has 14 amino acids.

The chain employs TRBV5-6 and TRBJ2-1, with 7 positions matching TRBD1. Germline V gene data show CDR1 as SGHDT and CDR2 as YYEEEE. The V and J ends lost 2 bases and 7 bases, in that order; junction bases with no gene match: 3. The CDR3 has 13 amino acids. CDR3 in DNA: TGTGCCAGCAGCTTATTCAGGGGGAATGAGCAGTTCTTC. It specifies CASSLFRGNEQFF.

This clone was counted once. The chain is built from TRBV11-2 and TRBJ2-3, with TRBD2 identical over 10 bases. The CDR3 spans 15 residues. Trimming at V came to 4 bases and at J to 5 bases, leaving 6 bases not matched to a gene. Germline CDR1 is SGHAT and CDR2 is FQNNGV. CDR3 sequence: CASSSSGGAIDTQYF. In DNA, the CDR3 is TGTGCCAGCAGCTCGAGCGGGGGGGCCATAGATACGCAGTATTTT.

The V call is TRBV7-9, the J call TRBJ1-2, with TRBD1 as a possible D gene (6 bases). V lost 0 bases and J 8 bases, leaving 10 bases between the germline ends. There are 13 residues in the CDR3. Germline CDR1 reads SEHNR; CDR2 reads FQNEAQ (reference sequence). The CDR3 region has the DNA TGTGCCAGCAGCTTAGCGGGGGCAGAGGGCTACACCTTC. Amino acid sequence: CASSLAGAEGYTF. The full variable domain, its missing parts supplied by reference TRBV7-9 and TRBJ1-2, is DTGVSQNPRHKITKRGQNVTFRCDPISEHNRLYWYRQTLGQGPEFLTYFQNEAQLEKSRLLSDRFSAERPKGSFSTLEIQRTEQGDSAMYLCASSLAGAEGYTFGSGTRLTVV.

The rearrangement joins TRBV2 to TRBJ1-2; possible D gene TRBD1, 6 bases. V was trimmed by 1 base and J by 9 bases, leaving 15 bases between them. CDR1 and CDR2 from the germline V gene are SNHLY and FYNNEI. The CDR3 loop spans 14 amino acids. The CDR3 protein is CASSEGARGRSYTF. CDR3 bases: TGTGCCAGCAGTGAAGGAGCCAGGGGAAGGAGCTACACCTTC.